Each of the 18 T cell receptor beta chains below was sequenced from the same sample in a study of T-cell memory formation after mild COVID-19. One entry per CDR3 protein, called by TCRdb with MiXCR from the 5' RACE reads. The data contain about 600,000 distinct CDR3 sequences, roughly 20% of them singletons. The specimen was PBMCs or a T cell subset sorted from them (not recorded which). All receptors come from an adult woman who had mild COVID-19 (a few samples of this study predate the infection). Cell type and time point are not known.

The chain uses TRBV7-8 and TRBJ2-1; TRBD2 matches 9 bases. Losses at the gene ends were 5 bases for V and 9 bases for J; bases not matched to a gene: 5. This CDR3 spans 13 amino acids. The germline gives CDR1 SGHVS, CDR2 FQNEAQ. CDR3 coding DNA: TGTGCCAGCAGCCTGGGACTAGCCCGTGAGCAGTTCTTC. This encodes CASSLGLAREQFF.

The chain uses TRBV5-1 and TRBJ2-5; 7 bases fit TRBD1. CDR1 and CDR2 from the germline V gene are SGHRS and YFSETQ. This CDR3 is 12 amino acids long. The junction had 6 bases not matched to a gene; V was cut back by 8 bases and J by 5 bases. The CDR3 nucleotides read TGCGCCAGTGGACAGGCTGGGGAGACCCAGTACTTC. Residues: CASGQAGETQYF.

The gene calls are TRBV7-6 and TRBJ2-1; D possibly corresponds to TRBD2 (5 bases). Germline loops: CDR1 SGHVS, CDR2 FNYEAQ. V lost 5 bases and J lost 10, with 12 bases in between. This CDR3 region has 12 residues. CDR3 in amino acids: CASSLVSGEQFF. In nucleotides, the CDR3 is TGTGCCAGCAGCCTCGTTTCGGGAGAGCAGTTCTTC.

This chain uses TRBV4-1 with TRBJ2-5; TRBD2 agrees at 9 bases. The CDR3 is made up of 17 amino acids. J lost 9 bases, V lost 3 bases, and 17 bases had no gene match. Germline lookup yields CDR1 MGHRA and CDR2 YSYEKL. The CDR3 nucleotides read TGCGCCAGCAGCCAGGATTTCAGCGGGGGGCCAATCAATCCCCAGTACTTC. This translates into CASSQDFSGGPINPQYF.

The chain couples TRBV12-3 or TRBV12-4 to TRBJ2-3; no firm D call. The CDR3 loop spans 14 amino acids. V lost 2 bases to trimming and J lost 2 bases, with 8 bases between them. In DNA, the CDR3 is TGTGCCAGCAGTTTAAGACCGTTCACAGATACGCAGTATTTT. Amino acid sequence: CASSLRPFTDTQYF.

Concerning this clonotype itself: One end of the junction varies from germline; a read error may be responsible. The chain recombines TRBV4-3 with TRBJ2-1; D is possibly TRBD1 or TRBD2 (5 bases each). The CDR3 contains 12 residues. Germline CDR1 reads LGHNA; CDR2 reads YSLEER. The CDR3: CASSPGTSLAVF. The CDR3 DNA sequence: TGCGCCAGCAGCCCTGGGACGAGCTTGGCCGTCTTC.

The V call is TRBV6-2 or TRBV6-3, the J call TRBJ2-3; perhaps TRBD2 as D (7 bases). CDR3 size: 15 residues. Germline V lookup: CDR1 MNHEY, CDR2 SVGEGT. Trimming removed 5 bases at V and 6 bases at J, with 18 bases between. The CDR3 is CASSRGARRDDTQYF. CDR3 bases: TGTGCCAGCAGTCGGGGGGCCCGAAGAGATGATACGCAGTATTTT.

The chain combines TRBV9 with TRBJ2-7, with 7 bases aligning to TRBD2. The length of the CDR3 is 15 residues. J lost 5 bases, V lost 0 bases, and 8 bases had no gene match. Germline V gives CDR1 SGDLS, CDR2 YYNGEE. The CDR3 DNA reads as TGTGCCAGCAGCGTAGACGGCGGGAGAGTAGACGAGCAGTACTTC. This gives the protein CASSVDGGRVDEQYF. Filled out from reference TRBV9 and TRBJ2-7, the complete variable domain reads DSGVTQTPKHLITATGQRVTLRCSPRSGDLSVYWYQQSLDQGLQFLIQYYNGEERAKGNILERFSAQQFPDLHSELNLSSLELGDSALYFCASSVDGGRVDEQYFGPGTRLTVT.

The chain joins TRBV7-8 to TRBJ2-2; no firm D call. Germline V gives CDR1 SGHVS, CDR2 FQNEAQ. Deletions cut 6 bases from V and 4 bases from J, with 9 bases between. The CDR3 consists of 13 residues. For the CDR3, the DNA is TGTGCCAGCAGTCCGCGATCCACCGGGGAGCTGTTTTTT. Its protein product is CASSPRSTGELFF. The whole variable domain, filled in from reference TRBV7-8 and TRBJ2-2, reads GAGVSQSPRYKVAKRGQDVALRCDPISGHVSLFWYQQALGQGPEFLTYFQNEAQLDKSGLPSDRFFAERPEGSVSTLKIQRTQQEDSAVYLCASSPRSTGELFFGEGSRLTVL.

In its sample, this clonotype was seen a few times. V gene TRBV2 combines with J gene TRBJ2-5, with 10 bases identical to TRBD1. V lost 6 bases, J lost 5 bases, and 9 bases stayed unmatched. CDR1 is SNHLY, CDR2 FYNNEI, per germline. This CDR3 has 15 residues. Here the CDR3 reads CASRIRQGARETQYF. Here the CDR3 DNA reads TGTGCCAGCAGGATACGACAGGGGGCTAGGGAGACCCAGTACTTC.

V usage is TRBV20-1 and J usage is TRBJ2-4; no clear D gene. The germline V and J ends were trimmed by 1 base and 3 bases, with 10 bases remaining between them. From germline, CDR1 is DFQATT and CDR2 SNEGSKA (reference sequence). This CDR3 has 14 residues. Here the CDR3 reads CSARVVSNKNIQYF. The CDR3 region has the DNA TGCAGTGCTAGAGTCGTTTCGAACAAAAACATTCAGTACTTC.

The CDR3 reads CASSLTGGMDGYTF. The CDR3 DNA follows: TGTGCCAGCAGCCTTACAGGGGGCATGGATGGCTACACCTTC. The chain carries TRBV12-3 or TRBV12-4 and TRBJ1-2; TRBD1 agrees at 9 bases. CDR3 size: 14 residues. Trimming took 6 bases from V and 6 from J; bases not matched to a gene: 8.

This clonotype was found a few times. The chain uses TRBV20-1 and TRBJ1-4; D is possibly TRBD1 (5 bases). In germline, CDR1 is DFQATT, CDR2 SNEGSKA (reference sequence). V was shortened by 3 bases and J by 6 bases, with 8 bases between the two germline ends. This CDR3 spans 12 amino acids. CDR3 coding DNA: TGCAGTGCTAGTGGGACGGATGAAAAACTGTTTTTT. Protein sequence: CSASGTDEKLFF.

There are a few counts of this clonotype. This rearrangement joins TRBV4-2 to TRBJ2-3; 11 bases map to TRBD1. Trimming at V came to 0 bases and at J to 15 bases, leaving 5 bases not matched to a gene. Germline assignment: CDR1 LGHNA and CDR2 YNFKEQ. CDR3 length: 13 residues. The CDR3 loop reads CASSQDAGTGGYF. Here the CDR3 DNA reads TGTGCCAGCAGCCAAGACGCCGGGACAGGGGGATATTTT.

The chain joins TRBV27 to TRBJ1-1; D might be TRBD1 (5 bases). V lost 6 bases, J lost 6 bases, and 20 bases lay in between. This CDR3 region has 15 residues. Germline V CDR1 and CDR2: MNHEY, SMNVEV (reference sequence). The CDR3 region is CASSLLYGGGAEAFF. For the CDR3, the DNA is TGTGCCAGCAGCCTATTGTACGGTGGGGGGGCTGAAGCTTTCTTT.

Regarding this clonotype: An end of the junction differs from the germline gene, which may be a read error. V gene TRBV12-3 or TRBV12-4 combines with J gene TRBJ2-1, with 11 bases lining up with TRBD2. This CDR3 has 18 amino acids. In DNA form, the CDR3 reads TGTGCCAGCAGTTTAATAGCGGGAGGGCCCGGCTCCTACAATGAGCAGTTATTC. This sequence encodes CASSLIAGGPGSYNEQLF.

The gene calls are TRBV14 and TRBJ2-5; a weak D match, TRBD2 (6 bases). V lost 4 bases, J lost 0 bases, and 15 bases lay in between. The CDR3 length is 16 residues. Germline values: CDR1 SGHDN, CDR2 FVKESK. CDR3 nucleotides: TGTGCCAGCAGCCTCGGGATAGTAGCGGACCAAGAGACCCAGTACTTC. This gives the protein CASSLGIVADQETQYF.

Only a few counts were recorded for this clonotype. The rearrangement uses TRBV28 and TRBJ2-7, with TRBD1 identical over 8 bases. Germline V CDR1 and CDR2: MDHEN, SYDVKM. This CDR3 contains 16 residues. The V segment lost 6 bases and the J segment 3 bases; nucleotides outside the gene matches: 13. The CDR3 DNA reads as TGTGCCAGCAGCCCCAGGGGGCCCATAGCCGACTACGAGCAGTACTTC. It specifies CASSPRGPIADYEQYF.